This is a list of T cell receptor beta chains from one sample in a study of blood T cell repertoires in COVID-19. Some clones are missing from TCRdb's copy, which holds only in-frame ones; the method was immunoSEQ multiplex PCR. The top ten clones hold around 9.8% of a sample with around 120,000 clones, about 85% of them seen once. Sequenced input: peripheral blood. The receptors come from a man aged 35 to 55 with active or convalescent COVID-19. Both conserved end residues are part of each CDR3. A D gene is named only where the DNA matches it firmly. Clone size appears in some rows only: once, few, many, or a class for an expanded clone.

V	D	J	size	CDR3	DNA
TRBV7-3	TRBD2	TRBJ2-2	-	CASSPGLAVNTGELFF	TGTGCCAGCAGTCCGGGACTAGCGGTGAACACCGGGGAGCTGTTTTTT
TRBV20-1	-	TRBJ2-3	-	CSAGRDTQYF	TGCAGTGCTGGCAGGGATACGCAGTATTTT
TRBV19	-	TRBJ1-5	-	CASSILEGEYSNQPQHF	TGTGCCAGTAGTATCCTTGAAGGGGAATATAGCAATCAGCCCCAGCATTTT
TRBV25-1	-	TRBJ2-1	once	CASRGAGYNEQFF	TGTGCCAGCAGGGGGGCAGGGTACAATGAGCAGTTCTTC
TRBV3-1/TRBV3-2	TRBD2	TRBJ2-5	-	CASSQTKMGGDGETQYF	TGTGCCAGCAGCCAAACGAAAATGGGGGGGGATGGAGAGACCCAGTACTTC
TRBV15	TRBD1	TRBJ2-7	-	CATSRERQGTYEQYF	TGTGCCACCAGCAGAGAGCGACAGGGGACCTACGAGCAGTACTTC
TRBV25-1	TRBD2	TRBJ2-1	-	CASSELGRGDLREQFF	TGTGCCAGCAGTGAATTGGGGCGGGGGGACCTGAGAGAGCAGTTCTTC
TRBV14	TRBD1	TRBJ1-6	-	CASSLQGAASPLHF	TGTGCCAGCAGCTTACAGGGGGCGGCTTCACCCCTCCACTTT
TRBV16	-	TRBJ1-3	-	CASSQEQRHSSGNTIYF	TGTGCCAGCAGCCAAGAACAACGACATTCCTCTGGAAACACCATATATTTT
TRBV3-1/TRBV3-2	TRBD2	TRBJ2-3	-	CASSLRGGTDTQYF	TGTGCCAGCAGTTTGCGGGGGGGCACAGATACGCAGTATTTT
TRBV10-2	TRBD1	TRBJ1-6	-	CASSWTGNSPLHF	TGCGCCAGCAGTTGGACAGGGAATTCACCCCTCCACTTT
TRBV7-2	-	TRBJ1-3	-	CASSPRGGVLGGNTIYF	TGTGCCAGCAGCCCAAGAGGGGGGGTTCTAGGTGGAAACACCATATATTTT
TRBV2	TRBD2	TRBJ2-5	-	CASSSGLAGNSETQYF	TGTGCCAGCAGTTCCGGACTAGCGGGGAATTCGGAGACCCAGTACTTC
TRBV27	-	TRBJ1-1	-	CASSTGLYTEAFF	TGTGCCAGCAGTACCGGACTGTACACTGAAGCTTTCTTT
TRBV7-2	TRBD1	TRBJ2-3	-	CASSHYFPRDRATDTQYF	TGTGCCAGCAGCCATTACTTCCCCCGGGACAGGGCGACAGATACGCAGTATTTT
TRBV18	-	TRBJ2-1	-	CASSPGERRYNEQFF	TGTGCCAGCTCACCGGGAGAGCGTCGTTACAATGAGCAGTTCTTC
TRBV19	TRBD1	TRBJ1-4	-	CASSPTGTGDEKLFF	TGTGCCAGTAGTCCTACCGGGACAGGGGATGAAAAACTGTTTTTT
TRBV18	TRBD1	TRBJ2-5	-	CASSPQTGMKETQYF	TGTGCCAGCTCACCTCAGACAGGGATGAAGGAGACCCAGTACTTC
TRBV7-9	TRBD2	TRBJ2-3	few	CASSLLAGGPVTDTQYF	TGTGCCAGCAGCTTACTAGCGGGGGGGCCTGTCACAGATACGCAGTATTTT
TRBV18	-	TRBJ1-4	-	CASSPSTANEKLFF	TGTGCCAGCTCACCTTCGACAGCGAATGAAAAACTGTTTTTT
TRBV9	-	TRBJ2-3	few	CASSAPQGREGTDTQYF	TGTGCCAGCAGCGCCCCCCAGGGTCGCGAGGGCACAGATACGCAGTATTTT
TRBV5-6	-	TRBJ1-3	-	CASSGVDGSSGNTIYF	TGTGCCAGCAGCGGGGTGGACGGGAGCTCTGGAAACACCATATATTTT
TRBV19	TRBD1	TRBJ1-1	-	CASSPSTGGTEAFF	TGTGCCAGTAGCCCTTCGACAGGGGGGACTGAAGCTTTCTTT
TRBV5-4	-	TRBJ2-7	-	CASSKSGTTTYEQYF	TGTGCCAGTTCTAAAAGCGGGACAACAACCTACGAGCAGTACTTC
TRBV5-1	-	TRBJ2-7	-	CASSLAGASYEQYF	TGCGCCAGCAGCTTGGCAGGGGCCTCCTACGAGCAGTACTTC
TRBV10-3	-	TRBJ2-1	once	CAITPDSSYNEQFF	TGTGCCATCACCCCGGACAGCTCCTACAATGAGCAGTTCTTC
TRBV4-3	TRBD2	TRBJ2-2	-	CASSQGAGGNTGELFF	TGCGCCAGCAGCCAAGGAGCGGGGGGGAACACCGGGGAGCTGTTTTTT
TRBV5-1	TRBD1	TRBJ1-1	many	CASSLAEEGAGVAFF	TGCGCCAGCAGCTTGGCCGAGGAGGGGGCGGGTGTGGCTTTCTTT
TRBV9	-	TRBJ1-2	-	CASSVQTDSPWSYTF	TGTGCCAGCAGCGTCCAAACGGACAGCCCTTGGAGCTACACCTTC
TRBV27	TRBD1	TRBJ1-1	-	CASSSQGTATEAFF	TGTGCCAGCAGTTCACAGGGGACAGCCACTGAAGCTTTCTTT
TRBV11-2	-	TRBJ2-1	once	CASTVPGTSSYNEQFF	TGTGCCAGCACGGTGCCAGGGACAAGCTCCTACAATGAGCAGTTCTTC
TRBV20-1	TRBD1	TRBJ2-7	-	CSASYRDRGRNEQYF	TGCAGTGCTAGTTACCGGGACAGGGGGCGAAACGAGCAGTACTTC
TRBV7-8	-	TRBJ2-1	-	CASSDVSGTRDGNEQFF	TGTGCCAGCAGCGACGTCTCCGGGACAAGAGACGGCAATGAGCAGTTCTTC
TRBV7-9	-	TRBJ2-5	once	CASSLDSRKETQYF	TGTGCCAGCAGCCTGGACAGCCGAAAAGAGACCCAGTACTTC
TRBV7-8	-	TRBJ1-5	-	CASSLGIGRARNQPQHF	TGTGCCAGCAGCTTAGGTATCGGCAGGGCTCGCAATCAGCCCCAGCATTTT
TRBV6-5	TRBD1	TRBJ2-7	few	CASSEGQGAYEQYF	TGTGCCAGCAGCGAGGGACAGGGGGCATACGAGCAGTACTTC
TRBV19	TRBD1	TRBJ1-5	-	CASIQGVGNQPQHF	TGTGCCAGTATTCAGGGGGTCGGCAATCAGCCCCAGCATTTT
TRBV10-3	TRBD1	TRBJ2-5	-	CAISGTGASSETQYF	TGTGCCATCAGTGGGACAGGGGCGAGCTCAGAGACCCAGTACTTC
TRBV6-2/TRBV6-3	TRBD1	TRBJ2-5	-	CASSQDRGGETQYF	TGTGCCAGCAGCCAGGACAGGGGGGGAGAGACCCAGTACTTC
TRBV10-2	TRBD1	TRBJ2-6	-	CASSDLQGALGANVLTF	TGCGCCAGCAGTGACTTACAGGGGGCGCTAGGGGCCAACGTCCTGACTTTC
TRBV7-2	-	TRBJ2-5	once	CASSFVDIQETQYF	TGTGCCAGCAGCTTCGTAGACATACAAGAGACCCAGTACTTC
TRBV9	TRBD1	TRBJ2-7	-	CASSGDRAGEQYF	TGTGCCAGCAGCGGGGACAGGGCTGGGGAGCAGTACTTC
TRBV29-1	TRBD2	TRBJ2-5	-	CSVQTQRGGPETQYF	TGCAGCGTCCAGACCCAGCGGGGGGGCCCTGAGACCCAGTACTTC
TRBV9	TRBD1	TRBJ2-7	once	CASSARTGLTYEQYF	TGTGCCAGCAGCGCCCGGACAGGTTTAACCTACGAGCAGTACTTC
TRBV9	TRBD1	TRBJ1-6	-	CASSVEGQNSPLHF	TGTGCCAGCAGCGTAGAGGGACAGAATTCACCCCTCCACTTT
TRBV9	-	TRBJ1-1	-	CASSPFRNTEAFF	TGTGCCAGCAGCCCCTTCCGGAACACTGAAGCTTTCTTT
TRBV5-1	TRBD2	TRBJ2-1	once	CASSWASSGGYNEQFF	TGCGCCAGCAGCTGGGCCTCTAGCGGGGGTTACAATGAGCAGTTCTTC